This TCR beta chain originates from a study of T cell responses to AZD1222 COVID-19 vaccine. Study as a whole: Recipients boosted at about 4 weeks or about 12 weeks are pooled.

Clones were read by immunoSEQ multiplex PCR, and TCRdb kept only the in-frame ones, dropping some. The table has approximately 110,000 clones, about 93% seen once. Comment on this clone: Its antigen is undetermined.

Whole-study results and caveats: Of the AZD1222 recipients, only five to seven were seropositive at baseline.

The CDR3 contains 13 residues. Germline values: CDR1 SEHNR, CDR2 FQNEAQ (reference sequence). Trimming shortened V by 4 bases and J by 1 base, and 7 bases separated the two germline ends. The sample in question was peripheral blood, obtained on day 0 of AZD1222 vaccination. This chain links TRBV7-9 with TRBJ1-1; D is unclear. This clonotype was sampled from an adult in good health. CDR3 sequence: CASSYKPNTEAFF. CDR3 sequence (DNA): TGTGCCAGCAGCTATAAGCCGAACACTGAAGCTTTCTTT.